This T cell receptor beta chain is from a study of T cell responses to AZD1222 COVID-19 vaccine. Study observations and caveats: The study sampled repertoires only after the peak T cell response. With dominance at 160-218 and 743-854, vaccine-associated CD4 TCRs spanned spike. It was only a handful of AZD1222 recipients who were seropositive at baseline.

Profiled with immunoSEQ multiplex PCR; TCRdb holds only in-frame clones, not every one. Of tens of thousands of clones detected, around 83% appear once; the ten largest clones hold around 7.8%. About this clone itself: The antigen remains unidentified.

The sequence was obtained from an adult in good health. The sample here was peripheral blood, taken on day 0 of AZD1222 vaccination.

The CDR3, as DNA: TGCGCCAGCAGCCAAGGGTATGGGGAGCGGCTCTATGGCTACACCTTC. This sequence encodes CASSQGYGERLYGYTF. The V gene is TRBV4-1, the J gene TRBJ1-2; no firm D call. The germline CDR1 and CDR2 sequences are MGHRA and YSYEKL. The length of the CDR3 is 16 residues. V gave up 1 base and J gave up 4 bases, with 16 bases separating them.